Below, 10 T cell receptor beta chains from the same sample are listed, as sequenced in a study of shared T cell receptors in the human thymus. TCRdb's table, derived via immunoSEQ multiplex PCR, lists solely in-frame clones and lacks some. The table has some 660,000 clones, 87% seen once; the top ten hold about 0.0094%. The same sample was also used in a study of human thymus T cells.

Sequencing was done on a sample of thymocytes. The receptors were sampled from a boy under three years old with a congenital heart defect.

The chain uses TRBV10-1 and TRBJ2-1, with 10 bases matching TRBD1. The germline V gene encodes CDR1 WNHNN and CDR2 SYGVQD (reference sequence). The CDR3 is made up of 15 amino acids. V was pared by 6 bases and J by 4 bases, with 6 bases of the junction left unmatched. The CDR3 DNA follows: TGCGCCAGCAGAGCCGGGACAGGGGATTACAATGAGCAGTTCTTC. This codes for CASRAGTGDYNEQFF.

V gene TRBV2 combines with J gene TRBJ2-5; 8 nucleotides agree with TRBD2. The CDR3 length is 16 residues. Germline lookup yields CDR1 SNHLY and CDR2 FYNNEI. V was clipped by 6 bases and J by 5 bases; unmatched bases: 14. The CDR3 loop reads CASRPLPAGERETQYF. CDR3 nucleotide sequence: TGTGCCAGCAGACCACTCCCAGCGGGAGAACGGGAGACCCAGTACTTC.

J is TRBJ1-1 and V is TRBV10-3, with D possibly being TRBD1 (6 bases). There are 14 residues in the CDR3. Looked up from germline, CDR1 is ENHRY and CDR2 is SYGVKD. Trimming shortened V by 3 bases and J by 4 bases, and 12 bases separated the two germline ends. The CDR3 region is CAISDRGGPTEAFF. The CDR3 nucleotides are TGTGCCATCAGTGATCGGGGGGGGCCCACTGAAGCTTTCTTT.

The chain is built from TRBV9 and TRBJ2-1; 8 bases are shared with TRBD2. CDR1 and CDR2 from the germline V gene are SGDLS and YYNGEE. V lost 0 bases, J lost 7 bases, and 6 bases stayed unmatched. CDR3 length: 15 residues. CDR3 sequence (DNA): TGTGCCAGCAGCGTAGTAGCGGGGTTTATGAATGAGCAGTTCTTC. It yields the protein CASSVVAGFMNEQFF.

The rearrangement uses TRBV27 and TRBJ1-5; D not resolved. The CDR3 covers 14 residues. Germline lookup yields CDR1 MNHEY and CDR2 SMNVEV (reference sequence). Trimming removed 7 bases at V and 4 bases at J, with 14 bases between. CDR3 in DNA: TGTGCCAGCAAACACCCGGGAGGGAATCAGCCCCAGCATTTT. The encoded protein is CASKHPGGNQPQHF.

The CDR3 here is CASSSDYPQRYSYNEQFF. For the CDR3, the DNA is TGTGCCAGCAGTTCAGACTACCCCCAGCGGTACTCCTACAATGAGCAGTTCTTC. The V call is TRBV27, the J call TRBJ2-1; D is possibly TRBD2 (5 bases). The V gene lost 4 bases and the J gene lost 0 bases, with 19 bases spanning the gap. CDR1 is MNHEY, CDR2 SMNVEV, per germline (reference sequence). There are 18 residues in the CDR3.

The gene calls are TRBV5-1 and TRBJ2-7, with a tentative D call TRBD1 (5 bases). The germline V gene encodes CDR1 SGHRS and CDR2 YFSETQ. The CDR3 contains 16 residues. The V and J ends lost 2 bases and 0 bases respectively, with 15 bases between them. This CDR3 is CASSLPTTASSYEQYF. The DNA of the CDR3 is TGCGCCAGCAGCTTACCCACGACAGCGAGCTCCTACGAGCAGTACTTC.

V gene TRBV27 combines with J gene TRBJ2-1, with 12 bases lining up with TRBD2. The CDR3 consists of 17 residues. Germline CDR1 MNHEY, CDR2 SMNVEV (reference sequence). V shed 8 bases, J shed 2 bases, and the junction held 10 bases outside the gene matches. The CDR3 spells CASRMNPSGRAYNEQFF. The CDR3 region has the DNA TGTGCCAGCCGGATGAATCCTAGCGGGAGGGCCTACAATGAGCAGTTCTTC.

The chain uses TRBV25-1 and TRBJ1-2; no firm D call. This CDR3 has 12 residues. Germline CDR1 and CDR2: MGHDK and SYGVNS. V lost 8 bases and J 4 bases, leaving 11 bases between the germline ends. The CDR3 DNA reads TGTGCCAGCTTGTCAGGAAGCTATGGCTACACCTTC. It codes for CASLSGSYGYTF.

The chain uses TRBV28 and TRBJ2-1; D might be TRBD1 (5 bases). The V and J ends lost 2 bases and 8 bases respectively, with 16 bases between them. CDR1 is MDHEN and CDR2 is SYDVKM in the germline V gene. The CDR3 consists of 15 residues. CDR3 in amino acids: CASSLLRGTRDEQFF. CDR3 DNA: TGTGCCAGCAGTTTACTAAGGGGCACGAGAGATGAGCAGTTCTTC.